This T cell receptor beta chain was recorded in a study of cytotoxic CD8 clonotypes in ibrutinib-treated CLL. Notes on the study in general: The study found public clonotypes uncommon, contracting or stable on treatment.

This clone has only a few counts. Its antigen remains unidentified. V was clipped by 2 bases and J by 3 bases; unmatched bases: 5. Germline V CDR1 and CDR2: SGHRS, YFSETQ. This CDR3 comprises 16 residues. Only in-frame clones appear in the TCRdb table, and some are missing; sequencing was by immunoSEQ multiplex PCR. The sample shows 150,000 to 200,000 clones, about 72% of them seen only once. The rearrangement links TRBV5-1 to TRBJ2-2, with 9 bases aligning to TRBD1. Material: PBMCs, obtained after 24 months of ibrutinib treatment. This TCR derives from a human donor with chronic lymphocytic leukemia. As DNA, the CDR3 is TGCGCCAGCAGCTTCTCGGGACAGGGTGACACCGGGGAGCTGTTTTTT. This sequence encodes CASSFSGQGDTGELFF.